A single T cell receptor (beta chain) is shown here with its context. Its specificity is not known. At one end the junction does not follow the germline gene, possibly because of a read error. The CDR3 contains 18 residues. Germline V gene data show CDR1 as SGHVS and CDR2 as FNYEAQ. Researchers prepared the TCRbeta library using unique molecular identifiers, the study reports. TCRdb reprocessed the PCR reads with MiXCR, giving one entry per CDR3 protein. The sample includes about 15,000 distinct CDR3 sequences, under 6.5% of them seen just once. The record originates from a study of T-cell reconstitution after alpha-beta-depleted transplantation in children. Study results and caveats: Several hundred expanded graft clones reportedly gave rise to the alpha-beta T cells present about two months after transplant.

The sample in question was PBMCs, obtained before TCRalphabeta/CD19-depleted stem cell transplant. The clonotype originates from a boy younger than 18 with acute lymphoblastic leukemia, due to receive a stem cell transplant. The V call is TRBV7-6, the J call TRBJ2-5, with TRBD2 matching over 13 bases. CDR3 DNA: TGTGCCAGCAGCTTATACCCGACTAGCGGGAGGACAAGAGAGACTCAGTACTTC. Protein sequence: CASSLYPTSGRTRETQYF. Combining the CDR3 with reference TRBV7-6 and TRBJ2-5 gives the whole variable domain GAGVSQSPRYKVTKRGQDVALRCDPISGHVSLYWYRQALGQGPEFLTYFNYEAQQDKSGLPNDRFSAERPEGSISTLTIQRTEQRDSAMYRCASSLYPTSGRTRETQYFGPGTRLLVL.